This T cell receptor (beta chain) is from a study of T cells in Graves' hyperthyroidism and ophthalmopathy. The overall study: Sampling of peripheral blood happened at initial diagnosis, prior to any treatment. Study results and limitations: Ophthalmopathy could be told apart from stable hyperthyroidism with a 13 V-J model. Blood also showed most of the thyroid clonotypes that were expanded above 0.001.

Initially, at the first diagnosis of hyperthyroidism and before any ophthalmopathy symptoms, blood was sampled. This clonotype was seen at least ten times. Its target is unknown. RNA transcripts served as the template for amplifying TCR beta CDR3 regions. The HTBI primer set served for first-round RT-PCR of the TCR CDR3. A single record per CDR3 protein comes from TCRdb applying MiXCR to the multiplex PCR reads. The table has about 400,000 distinct CDR3 sequences, approximately 14% seen once. The source material was blood. This receptor was taken from a woman in her late teens or twenties with Graves' hyperthyroidism that later progressed to Graves' ophthalmopathy.

The CDR3 spells CASSGWSWGTEAFF. The CDR3 DNA is TGTGCCAGCAGTGGTTGGTCCTGGGGGACTGAAGCTTTCTTT. The chain carries TRBV6-1 and TRBJ1-1; D may be TRBD1 (5 bases). The V end was cut by 4 bases, the J end by 5 bases, with 14 bases between. Germline values: CDR1 MNHNS, CDR2 SASEGT. The length of the CDR3 is 14 residues.